This TCR beta chain was recovered during a study of human T cells and chemical hapten exposure. This clonotype was counted many times. Time point indicated: pre-sensitization, week 0. Treatment indicated: therapeutic diphenylcyclopropenone sensitization with weekly scalp DPC. In the library, unique molecular identifiers were attached to individual cDNA molecules. TCRdb reanalysed the RACE reads using MiXCR and keeps one entry per CDR3 protein. Of approximately 370,000 distinct CDR3 sequences listed, roughly 6% are singletons. The CDR3 contains 15 residues. The V gene's germline CDR1 is MGHRA and CDR2 YSYEKL. Trimming cost V 0 bases and J 0 bases, with 8 bases left between them.

This specimen was whole blood, taken in connection with sensitization to the hapten diphenylcyclopropenone (DPC). The TCR originated in a woman aged 18-29 years with alopecia areata. Some clones in this sample may be carry-over from other donors' samples. This chain uses TRBV4-1 with TRBJ1-1; D remains ambiguous. In nucleotides, the CDR3 is TGCGCCAGCAGCCAAGATCCCCCCCTGAACACTGAAGCTTTCTTT. This sequence encodes CASSQDPPLNTEAFF.